Below, 21 T cell receptor beta chains from the same sample are listed, as sequenced in a study of cytomegalovirus exposure and HLA in healthy donors. Primers for the PCR totalled 60 Vbeta and 13 Jbeta. This table comes from immunoSEQ multiplex PCR, and its TCRdb copy is limited to in-frame clones, with some not included. The data show about 150,000 clones, around 75% seen once. The sample comprised PBMCs. These receptors were collected from a human donor in good health.

For this clone: The same CDR3 also results from other DNA sequences found in this sample. This chain links TRBV4-2 with TRBJ1-5; D unclear. Deletions cut 4 bases from V and 6 bases from J, with 19 bases between. The CDR3 sequence is 16 residues long. The V gene's germline CDR1 is LGHNA and CDR2 YNFKEQ. The CDR3, as DNA: TGTGCCAGCAGCCCGACACCGGTCGGCCCCCCTCAGCCCCAGCATTTT. It specifies CASSPTPVGPPQPQHF.

The J gene is TRBJ1-5, the V gene TRBV6-5; D remains unclear. Trimming removed 6 bases from V and 3 bases from J, with 12 bases in between. Germline CDR1 MNHEY, CDR2 SVGAGI. The CDR3 totals 14 residues. Here the CDR3 DNA reads TGTGCCAGCAGCGGCGGACTACTCAATCAGCCCCAGCATTTT. This sequence encodes CASSGGLLNQPQHF.

The chain recombines TRBV7-3 with TRBJ1-1; D is unresolved. V was clipped by 1 base and J by 7 bases, with 16 bases between them. Germline CDR1 SGHTA, CDR2 FQGTGA. This CDR3 is built from 15 residues. CDR3 in amino acids: CASSLIALRGCEAFF. CDR3 bases: TGTGCCAGCAGCTTAATCGCCCTGCGGGGATGTGAAGCTTTCTTT.

This clone was observed once. This chain connects TRBV6-6 to TRBJ2-2; TRBD2 matches 7 bases. The germline V gene encodes CDR1 MNHNY and CDR2 SVGAGI (reference sequence). J lost 6 bases, V lost 2 bases, and 0 bases had no gene match. There are 13 residues in the CDR3. The CDR3 sequence is CASSYRGAGELFF. CDR3 DNA sequence: TGTGCCAGCAGTTACCGGGGGGCCGGGGAGCTGTTTTTT.

CDR3 protein: CASSDDPGSGGTDTQYF. CDR3 DNA sequence: TGTGCCAGCAGCGACGATCCGGGTAGCGGAGGCACAGATACGCAGTATTTT. V and J are TRBV7-9 and TRBJ2-3, with D possibly being TRBD2 (6 bases). The V end was cut by 5 bases, the J end by 1 base, with 19 bases between. This CDR3 region has 17 residues. Germline CDR1 reads SEHNR; CDR2 reads FQNEAQ (reference sequence). Combining the CDR3 with reference TRBV7-9 and TRBJ2-3 gives the whole variable domain DTGVSQNPRHKITKRGQNVTFRCDPISEHNRLYWYRQTLGQGPEFLTYFQNEAQLEKSRLLSDRFSAERPKGSFSTLEIQRTEQGDSAMYLCASSDDPGSGGTDTQYFGPGTRLTVL.

This CDR3 reads CASSPYGTDSYEQYF. The DNA for the CDR3 is TGTGCCAGCAGTCCCTATGGGACAGACTCCTACGAGCAGTACTTC. The gene calls are TRBV27 and TRBJ2-7; 7 nucleotides align to TRBD1. Per the germline V gene, CDR1 is MNHEY and CDR2 is SMNVEV (reference sequence). The CDR3 totals 15 residues. The V gene end was trimmed by 5 bases and the J gene end by 0 bases; junction bases not matched to a gene: 7.

The gene calls are TRBV11-2 and TRBJ2-6; D uncertain. Germline V gene lookup returns CDR1 SGHAT and CDR2 FQNNGV. With 3 bases removed from V and 0 bases from J, the gap between germline ends came to 3 bases. CDR3 size: 14 residues. CDR3 in amino acids: CASSFISGANVLTF. DNA of the CDR3: TGTGCCAGCAGCTTTATCTCTGGGGCCAACGTCCTGACTTTC.

This sequence joins TRBV9 and TRBJ1-3; weak D call: TRBD1 (6 bases). The length of the CDR3 is 17 residues. Deletions cut 4 bases from V and 0 bases from J, with 17 bases between. Germline lookup yields CDR1 SGDLS and CDR2 YYNGEE. CDR3 nucleotides: TGTGCCAGCAGCCAAACCACAGGGTTGGGCTCTGGAAACACCATATATTTT. As protein: CASSQTTGLGSGNTIYF.

This CDR3 is CASSPPRQAYEVQPQHF. The DNA for the CDR3 is TGTGCCAGCAGTCCTCCCCGACAGGCATATGAGGTTCAGCCCCAGCATTTT. The gene calls are TRBV28 and TRBJ1-5; D may be TRBD1 (6 bases). The CDR3 totals 17 residues. Germline CDR1 MDHEN, CDR2 SYDVKM. The V end was cut by 5 bases, the J end by 6 bases, with 23 bases between.

V usage is TRBV28 and J usage is TRBJ2-7; D might be TRBD2 (6 bases). Trimming shortened V by 6 bases and J by 3 bases, and 18 bases separated the two germline ends. The germline CDR1 and CDR2 sequences are MDHEN and SYDVKM. There are 15 residues in the CDR3. The CDR3 spells CASRFDPGGVYEQYF. DNA of the CDR3: TGTGCCAGCAGGTTTGACCCCGGGGGTGTCTACGAGCAGTACTTC. Drawing the rest from reference TRBV28 and TRBJ2-7, the complete variable domain is DVKVTQSSRYLVKRTGEKVFLECVQDMDHENMFWYRQDPGLGLRLIYFSYDVKMKEKGDIPEGYSVSREKKERFSLILESASTNQTSMYLCASRFDPGGVYEQYFGPGTRLTVT.

This clone was counted a few times. The rearrangement uses TRBV7-6 and TRBJ2-7, with 12 bases matching TRBD2. V dropped 1 base and J dropped 5; count of bases not matched to a gene: 6. Germline values: CDR1 SGHVS, CDR2 FNYEAQ. This CDR3 has 16 amino acids. DNA of the CDR3: TGTGCCAGCAGCTTAGGCCTAGCGGGGGGGCCCGACGAGCAGTACTTC. Translating gives CASSLGLAGGPDEQYF. The full variable domain, in which reference TRBV7-6 and TRBJ2-7 provide the parts outside the CDR3, is GAGVSQSPRYKVTKRGQDVALRCDPISGHVSLYWYRQALGQGPEFLTYFNYEAQQDKSGLPNDRFSAERPEGSISTLTIQRTEQRDSAMYRCASSLGLAGGPDEQYFGPGTRLTVT.

This chain connects TRBV6-6 to TRBJ1-1; D is undetermined. In germline, CDR1 is MNHNY, CDR2 SVGAGI (reference sequence). This CDR3 contains 14 residues. Trimming took 2 bases from V and 1 from J, leaving 8 bases between them. The CDR3 nucleotides are TGTGCCAGCAGTTACCTGGCGGGGAACACTGAAGCTTTCTTT. Translating it yields CASSYLAGNTEAFF.

V is TRBV7-3 and J is TRBJ2-2, with TRBD2 matching 7 bases. V gave up 3 bases and J gave up 4 bases; unmatched junction bases: 5. The CDR3 covers 15 residues. Germline CDR1 and CDR2: SGHTA and FQGTGA. The CDR3 sequence is CASSFDGRPTGELFF. The CDR3 DNA sequence: TGTGCCAGCAGCTTTGACGGGAGGCCCACCGGGGAGCTGTTTTTT.

This clone was observed once. The rearrangement links TRBV18 to TRBJ1-5, with TRBD1 matching over 9 bases. Germline trimming cut 1 base from V and 5 bases from J; bases unmatched to any gene: 3. CDR3 length: 15 residues. Per the germline V gene, CDR1 is KGHSH and CDR2 is LQKENI. The CDR3 sequence is CASSPRTGADQPQHF. Written as DNA, the CDR3 is TGTGCCAGCTCACCACGGACAGGGGCGGATCAGCCCCAGCATTTT.

The chain couples TRBV4-2 to TRBJ1-5; D is possibly TRBD1 (5 bases). This CDR3 spans 16 amino acids. The germline CDR1 and CDR2 sequences are LGHNA and YNFKEQ. V dropped 0 bases and J dropped 3 bases, with 12 bases sitting between them. CDR3 protein: CASSQEVRGNNQPQHF. The CDR3 DNA is TGTGCCAGCAGCCAAGAAGTACGGGGGAACAATCAGCCCCAGCATTTT.

The chain recombines TRBV7-2 with TRBJ2-3, with 8 bases identical to TRBD2. The trim removed 2 bases at V and 0 bases at J, leaving 10 bases unmatched. This CDR3 has 18 residues. Germline values: CDR1 SGHTA, CDR2 FQGNSA. The CDR3 DNA is TGTGCCAGCAGCTTAACCGGGAGGGCCAGGGCTAGCACAGATACGCAGTATTTT. It specifies CASSLTGRARASTDTQYF.

The rearrangement links TRBV15 to TRBJ2-7; perhaps TRBD2 as D (6 bases). CDR1 is LNHNV and CDR2 is YYDKDF in the germline V gene (reference sequence). This CDR3 spans 13 amino acids. Trimming shortened V by 0 bases and J by 12 bases, and 15 bases separated the two germline ends. CDR3 sequence (DNA): TGTGCCACCAGCAGAGATGCCGGAGGGGACCGGTACTTC. Translating gives CATSRDAGGDRYF.

V usage is TRBV5-4 and J usage is TRBJ1-2; TRBD1 agrees at 8 bases. After removal of 5 bases from V and 2 bases from J, the junction contained 8 bases not matched to a gene. From germline, CDR1 is SGHNT and CDR2 YYREEE (reference sequence). This CDR3 has 15 amino acids. Here the CDR3 DNA reads TGTGCCAGCAGTGGGGGACAGGACAGAAACTATGGCTACACCTTC. It yields the protein CASSGGQDRNYGYTF.

The chain links TRBV15 to TRBJ2-7, with 9 nucleotides matching TRBD1. V dropped 5 bases and J dropped 6; count of bases not matched to a gene: 14. This CDR3 spans 16 amino acids. Looked up from germline, CDR1 is LNHNV and CDR2 is YYDKDF (reference sequence). This CDR3 reads CATSPRRDRVGREQYF. For the CDR3, the DNA is TGTGCCACCAGCCCCCGCCGGGACAGGGTTGGTCGCGAGCAGTACTTC.

This sequence joins TRBV21-1 and TRBJ2-7; TRBD1, the D gene given by the table, was not confirmed from the DNA. TRBV21-1 is deemed a pseudogene. The CDR3 runs to 15 residues. CDR3 in amino acids: CASSKNRQGAYEQYF. DNA of the CDR3: TGTGCCAGCAGCAAAAATAGACAGGGGGCCTACGAGCAGTACTTC.

This clone has just a few counts. The gene calls are TRBV4-1 and TRBJ2-7; maybe TRBD1 (6 bases). Trimming left V 2 bases short and J 0 bases short, with 11 bases between. Germline V gives CDR1 MGHRA, CDR2 YSYEKL. This CDR3 is 15 amino acids long. The chain's CDR3 is CASSQTTGSSYEQYF. The CDR3 region has the DNA TGCGCCAGCAGCCAAACGACAGGTTCCTCCTACGAGCAGTACTTC.